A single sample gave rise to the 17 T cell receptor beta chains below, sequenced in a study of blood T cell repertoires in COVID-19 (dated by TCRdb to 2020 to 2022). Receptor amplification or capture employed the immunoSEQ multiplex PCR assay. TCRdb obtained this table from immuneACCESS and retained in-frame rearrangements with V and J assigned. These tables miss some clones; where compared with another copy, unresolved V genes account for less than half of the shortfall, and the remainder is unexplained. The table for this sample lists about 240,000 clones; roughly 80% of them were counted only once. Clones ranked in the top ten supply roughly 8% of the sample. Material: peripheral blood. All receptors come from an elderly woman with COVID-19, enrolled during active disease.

CDR3 loop: CASSIEDSLNQPQHF. The CDR3 nucleotides read TGTGCCAGTAGTATCGAGGATTCCCTAAATCAGCCCCAGCATTTT. The chain employs TRBV19 and TRBJ1-5; D gene uncertain. This CDR3 comprises 15 residues. In germline, CDR1 is LNHDA, CDR2 SQIVND (reference sequence). The V end lost 3 bases, the J end lost 4 bases, and 13 bases lay between the germline ends.

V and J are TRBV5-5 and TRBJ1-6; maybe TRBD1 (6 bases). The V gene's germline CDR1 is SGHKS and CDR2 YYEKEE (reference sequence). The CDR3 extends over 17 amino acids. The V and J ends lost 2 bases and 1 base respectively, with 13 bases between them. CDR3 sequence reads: CASSLGTSSSYNSPLHF. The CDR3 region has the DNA TGTGCCAGCAGCTTAGGGACATCAAGTTCCTATAATTCACCCCTCCACTTT. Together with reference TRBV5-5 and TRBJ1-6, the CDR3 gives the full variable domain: DAGVTQSPTHLIKTRGQQVTLRCSPISGHKSVSWYQQVLGQGPQFIFQYYEKEERGRGNFPDRFSARQFPNYSSELNVNALLLGDSALYLCASSLGTSSSYNSPLHFGNGTRLTVT.

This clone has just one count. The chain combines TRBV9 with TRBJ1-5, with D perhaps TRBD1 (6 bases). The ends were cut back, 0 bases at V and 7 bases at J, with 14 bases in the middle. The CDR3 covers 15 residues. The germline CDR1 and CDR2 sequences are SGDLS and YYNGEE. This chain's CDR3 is CASSVGDTGNQPQHF. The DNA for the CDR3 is TGTGCCAGCAGCGTAGGAGATACAGGGAACCAGCCCCAGCATTTT.

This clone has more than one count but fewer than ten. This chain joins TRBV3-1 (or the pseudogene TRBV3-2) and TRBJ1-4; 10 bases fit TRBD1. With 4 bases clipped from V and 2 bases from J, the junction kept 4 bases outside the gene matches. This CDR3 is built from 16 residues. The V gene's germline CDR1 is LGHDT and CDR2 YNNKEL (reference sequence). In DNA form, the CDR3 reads TGTGCCAGCAGCCGCGGGACAGGGGTTACTAATGAAAAACTGTTTTTT. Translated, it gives CASSRGTGVTNEKLFF.

In DNA, the CDR3 is TGTGCCAGCAGTTCCCCTACGGGACAGGGGTTACGGAGGGCACCCCTCCACTTT. This gives the protein CASSSPTGQGLRRAPLHF. The rearrangement joins TRBV7-3 to TRBJ1-6; 10 bases match TRBD1. This CDR3 comprises 18 residues. V lost 6 bases and J lost 11; bases outside the gene matches: 19. In germline, CDR1 is SGHTA, CDR2 FQGTGA.

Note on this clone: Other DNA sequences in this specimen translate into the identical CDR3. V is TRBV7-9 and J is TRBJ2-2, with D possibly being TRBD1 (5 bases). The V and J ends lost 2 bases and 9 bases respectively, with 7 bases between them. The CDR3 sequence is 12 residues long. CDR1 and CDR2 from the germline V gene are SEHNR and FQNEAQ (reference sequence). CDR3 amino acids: CASSLQGWELFF. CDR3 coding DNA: TGTGCCAGCAGCTTACAGGGTTGGGAGCTGTTTTTT.

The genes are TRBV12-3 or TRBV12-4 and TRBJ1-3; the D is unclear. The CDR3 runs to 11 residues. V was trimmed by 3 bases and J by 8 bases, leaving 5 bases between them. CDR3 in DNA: TGTGCCAGCAGTTTCGGGGACACCATATATTTT. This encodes CASSFGDTIYF.

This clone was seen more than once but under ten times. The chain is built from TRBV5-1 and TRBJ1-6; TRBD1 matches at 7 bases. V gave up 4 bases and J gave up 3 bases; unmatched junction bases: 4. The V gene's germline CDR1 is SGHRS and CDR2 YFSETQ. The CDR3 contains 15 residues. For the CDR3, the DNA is TGCGCCAGCAGCCGGGCAGGGGGCTATAATTCACCCCTCCACTTT. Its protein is CASSRAGGYNSPLHF.

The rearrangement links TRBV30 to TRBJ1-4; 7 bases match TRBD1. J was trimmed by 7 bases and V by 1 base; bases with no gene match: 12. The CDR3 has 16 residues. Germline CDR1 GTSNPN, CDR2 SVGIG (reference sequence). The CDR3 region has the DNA TGTGCCTGGAGTGGACCCGGACAGGCGCCCGCTGAAAAACTGTTTTTT. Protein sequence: CAWSGPGQAPAEKLFF.

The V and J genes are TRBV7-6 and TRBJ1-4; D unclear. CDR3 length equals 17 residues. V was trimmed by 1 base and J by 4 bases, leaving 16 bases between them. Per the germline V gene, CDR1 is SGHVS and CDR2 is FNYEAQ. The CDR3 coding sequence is TGTGCCAGCAGCTTAGGCTTACCCGGGATCGTTAATGAAAAACTGTTTTTT. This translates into CASSLGLPGIVNEKLFF. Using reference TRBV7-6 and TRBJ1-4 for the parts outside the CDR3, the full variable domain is GAGVSQSPRYKVTKRGQDVALRCDPISGHVSLYWYRQALGQGPEFLTYFNYEAQQDKSGLPNDRFSAERPEGSISTLTIQRTEQRDSAMYRCASSLGLPGIVNEKLFFGSGTQLSVL.

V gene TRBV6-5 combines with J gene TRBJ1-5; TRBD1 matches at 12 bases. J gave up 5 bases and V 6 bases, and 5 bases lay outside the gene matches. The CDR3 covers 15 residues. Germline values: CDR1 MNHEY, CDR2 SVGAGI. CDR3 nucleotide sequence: TGTGCCAGCAGCCGGGACAGGGGGCAAGATCAGCCCCAGCATTTT. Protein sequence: CASSRDRGQDQPQHF.

The DNA of the CDR3 is TGCGCCAGCACCCTCACGGGTGTTAATTCACCCCTCCACTTT. Translation gives CASTLTGVNSPLHF. The genes are TRBV5-1 and TRBJ1-6; D unresolved. Germline loops: CDR1 SGHRS, CDR2 YFSETQ. This CDR3 has 14 residues. The V end was cut by 6 bases, the J end by 6 bases, with 13 bases between.

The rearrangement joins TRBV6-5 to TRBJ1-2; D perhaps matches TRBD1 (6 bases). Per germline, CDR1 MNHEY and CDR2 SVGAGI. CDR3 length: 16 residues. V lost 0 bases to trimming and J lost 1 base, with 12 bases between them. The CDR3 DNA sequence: TGTGCCAGCAGTTACTCTACAGGGCCGTTTAACTATGGCTACACCTTC. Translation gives CASSYSTGPFNYGYTF.

This CDR3 reads CASSNVGGLSYEQYF. Here the CDR3 DNA reads TGTGCCAGTAGTAATGTTGGGGGCCTCTCCTACGAGCAGTACTTC. The genes are TRBV19 and TRBJ2-7; tentative D call: TRBD1 (6 bases). Trimming took 4 bases from V and 0 from J, leaving 13 bases between them. This CDR3 region has 15 residues. CDR1 is LNHDA, CDR2 SQIVND, per germline (reference sequence).

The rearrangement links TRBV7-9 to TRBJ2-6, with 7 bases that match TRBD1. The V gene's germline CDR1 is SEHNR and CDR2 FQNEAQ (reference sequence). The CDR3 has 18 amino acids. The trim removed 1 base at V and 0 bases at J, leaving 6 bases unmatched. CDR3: CASSLGTGVGSGANVLTF. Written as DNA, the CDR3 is TGTGCCAGCAGCTTAGGAACAGGGGTCGGCTCTGGGGCCAACGTCCTGACTTTC. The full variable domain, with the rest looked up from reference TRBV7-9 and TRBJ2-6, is DTGVSQNPRHKITKRGQNVTFRCDPISEHNRLYWYRQTLGQGPEFLTYFQNEAQLEKSRLLSDRFSAERPKGSFSTLEIQRTEQGDSAMYLCASSLGTGVGSGANVLTFGAGSRLTVL.

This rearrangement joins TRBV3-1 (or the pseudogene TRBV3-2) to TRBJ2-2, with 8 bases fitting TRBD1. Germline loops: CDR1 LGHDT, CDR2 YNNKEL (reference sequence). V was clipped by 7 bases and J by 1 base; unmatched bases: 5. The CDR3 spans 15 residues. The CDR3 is CASTLGTGNTGELFF. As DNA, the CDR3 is TGTGCCAGCACCCTAGGGACAGGGAACACCGGGGAGCTGTTTTTT.

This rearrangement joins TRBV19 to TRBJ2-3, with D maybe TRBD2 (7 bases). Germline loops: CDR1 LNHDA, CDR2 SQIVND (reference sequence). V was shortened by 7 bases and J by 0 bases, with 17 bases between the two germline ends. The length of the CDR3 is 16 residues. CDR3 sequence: CASIGGGGTSTDTQYF. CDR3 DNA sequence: TGTGCCAGTATTGGGGGCGGGGGAACTAGCACAGATACGCAGTATTTT.